This T cell receptor beta chain was obtained from a study of blood T cell repertoires in COVID-19. The CDR3 is 15 amino acids. CDR1 is LGHDT and CDR2 is YNNKEL in the germline V gene (reference sequence). V dropped 5 bases and J dropped 2; count of bases not matched to a gene: 8. Assay: immunoSEQ multiplex PCR; the TCRdb copy retains only in-frame clones and omits some. The table includes about 150,000 clones, 75% to 85% detected once. The TCR comes from a man aged 55 to 69 with acute or convalescent COVID-19. The specimen sequenced was peripheral blood. The chain couples TRBV3-1 (or the pseudogene TRBV3-2) to TRBJ2-7; 8 bases match TRBD2. In DNA form, the CDR3 reads TGTGCCAGCAGCGCGAGCGGGAGAGGGGCCTACGAGCAGTACTTC. The encoded protein is CASSASGRGAYEQYF.